This TCR beta chain comes out of a study of T cell changes during pregnancy in multiple sclerosis. V shed 5 bases and J shed 5 bases, with 15 bases lying between them. Germline V gene sequence: CDR1 SGHNT, CDR2 YENEEA. The length of the CDR3 is 14 residues. Clones were read by immunoSEQ multiplex PCR, and TCRdb kept only the in-frame ones, dropping some. In the table there are 50,000 to 65,000 clones, approximately 91% of which are singletons. The source was peripheral blood, collected in the first trimester of pregnancy. The receptor's source is a female donor with multiple sclerosis, enrolled in a pregnancy study. The chain links TRBV11-3 to TRBJ1-1; a possible D gene is TRBD1 (5 bases). This CDR3 is CASSLQGGQTEAFF. CDR3 coding DNA: TGTGCCAGCAGCCTCCAGGGAGGGCAAACTGAAGCTTTCTTT.